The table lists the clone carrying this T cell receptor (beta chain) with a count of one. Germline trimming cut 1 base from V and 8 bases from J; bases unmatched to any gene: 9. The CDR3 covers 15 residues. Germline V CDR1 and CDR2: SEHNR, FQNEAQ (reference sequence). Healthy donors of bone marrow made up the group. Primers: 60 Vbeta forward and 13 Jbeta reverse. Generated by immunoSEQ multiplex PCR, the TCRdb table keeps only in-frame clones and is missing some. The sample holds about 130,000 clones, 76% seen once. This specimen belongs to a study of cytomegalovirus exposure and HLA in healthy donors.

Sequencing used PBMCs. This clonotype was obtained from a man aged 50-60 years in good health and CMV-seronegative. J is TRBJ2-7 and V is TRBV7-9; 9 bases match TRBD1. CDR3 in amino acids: CASSLVGQGSLQQYF. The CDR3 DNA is TGTGCCAGCAGCTTAGTAGGACAGGGGTCTTTGCAGCAGTACTTC.